This TCR beta chain was retrieved from a study of blood T cell repertoires in COVID-19. Whole-study context: Specimens from acute and convalescent COVID-19 originated in the United States, Italy and Spain. Nucleic acid was either cDNA or gDNA, and it came from T cells, B-cell-depleted T cells, or PBMCs.

Under the authors' procedure: Cell counts per sample came from amplifying reference gene primers. Here immunoSEQ multiplex PCR was the method, and the copy in TCRdb shows in-frame clones only, minus some. D and trimming were read from the DNA, whereas the V and J calls and clone size are those reported in that table. The table lists fewer than 150,000 clones, approximately 91% of them singletons. Input material: peripheral blood. The source of this sequence is a man aged 45-60 years with active or convalescent COVID-19.

CDR3 region: CASSLPTGEAFF. The CDR3 region has the DNA TGTGCCAGCAGCCTCCCGACAGGTGAAGCTTTCTTT. The V call is TRBV14, the J call TRBJ1-1; weak D call: TRBD1 (6 bases). The CDR3 runs to 12 residues. Trimming pared 4 bases from V and 7 bases from J, leaving 10 bases between. Looked up from germline, CDR1 is SGHDN and CDR2 is FVKESK.